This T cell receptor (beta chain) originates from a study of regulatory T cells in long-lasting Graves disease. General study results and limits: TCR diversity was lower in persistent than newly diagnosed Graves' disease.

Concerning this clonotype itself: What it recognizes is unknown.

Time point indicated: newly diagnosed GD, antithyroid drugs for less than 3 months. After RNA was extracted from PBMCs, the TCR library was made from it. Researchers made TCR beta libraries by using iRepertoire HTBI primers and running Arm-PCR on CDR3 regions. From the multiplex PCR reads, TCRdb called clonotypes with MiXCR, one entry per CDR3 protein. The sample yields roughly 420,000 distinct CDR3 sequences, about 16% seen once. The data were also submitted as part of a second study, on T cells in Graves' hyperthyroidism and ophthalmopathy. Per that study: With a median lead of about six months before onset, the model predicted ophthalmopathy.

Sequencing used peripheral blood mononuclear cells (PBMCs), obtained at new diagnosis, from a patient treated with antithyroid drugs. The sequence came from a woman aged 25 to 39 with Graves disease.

CDR3 sequence reads: CASTSGRDENTGELFF. As DNA, the CDR3 is TGTGCCAGTACTAGCGGGAGGGACGAGAACACCGGGGAGCTGTTTTTT. The chain is built from TRBV6-2 or TRBV6-3 and TRBJ2-2; TRBD2 matches at 13 bases. With 9 bases clipped from V and 1 base from J, the junction kept 5 bases outside the gene matches. CDR3 length equals 16 residues. The germline CDR1 and CDR2 sequences are MNHEY and SVGEGT.